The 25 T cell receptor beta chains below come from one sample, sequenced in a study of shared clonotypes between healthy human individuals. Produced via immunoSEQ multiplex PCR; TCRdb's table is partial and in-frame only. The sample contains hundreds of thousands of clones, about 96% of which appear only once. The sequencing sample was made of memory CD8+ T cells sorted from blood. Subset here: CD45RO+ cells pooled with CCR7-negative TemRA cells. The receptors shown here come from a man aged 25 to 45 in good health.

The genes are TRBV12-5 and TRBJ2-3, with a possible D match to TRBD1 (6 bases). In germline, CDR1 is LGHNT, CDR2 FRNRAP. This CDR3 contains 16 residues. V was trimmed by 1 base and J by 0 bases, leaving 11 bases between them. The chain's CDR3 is CASGLDQGTSTDTQYF. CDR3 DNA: TGTGCTAGTGGTTTGGATCAGGGGACGAGCACAGATACGCAGTATTTT.

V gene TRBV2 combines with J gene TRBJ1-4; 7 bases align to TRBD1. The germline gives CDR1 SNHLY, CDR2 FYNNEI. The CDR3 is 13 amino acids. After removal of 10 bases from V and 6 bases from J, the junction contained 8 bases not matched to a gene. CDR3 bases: TGTGCCACCAAGGACAGGACCGATGAAAAACTGTTTTTT. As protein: CATKDRTDEKLFF.

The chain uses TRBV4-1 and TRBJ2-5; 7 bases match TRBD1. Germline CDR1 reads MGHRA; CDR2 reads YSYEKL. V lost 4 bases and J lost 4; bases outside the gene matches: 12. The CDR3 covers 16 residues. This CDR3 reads CASSRETPGGRETQYF. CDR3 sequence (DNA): TGCGCCAGCAGCCGCGAAACACCAGGGGGACGAGAGACCCAGTACTTC.

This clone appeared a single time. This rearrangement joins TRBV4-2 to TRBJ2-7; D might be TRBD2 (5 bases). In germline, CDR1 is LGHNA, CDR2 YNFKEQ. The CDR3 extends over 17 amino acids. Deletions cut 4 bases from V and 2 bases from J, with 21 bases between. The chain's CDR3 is CASSRATYPGNTYEQYF. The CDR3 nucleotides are TGTGCCAGCAGCCGAGCAACATACCCCGGGAATACCTACGAGCAGTACTTC.

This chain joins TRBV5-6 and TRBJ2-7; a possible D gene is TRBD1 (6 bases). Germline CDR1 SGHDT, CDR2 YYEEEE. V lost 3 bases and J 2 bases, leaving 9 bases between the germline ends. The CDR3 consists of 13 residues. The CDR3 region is CASSYRDTYEQYF. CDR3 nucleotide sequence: TGTGCCAGCAGCTACCGGGACACCTACGAGCAGTACTTC.

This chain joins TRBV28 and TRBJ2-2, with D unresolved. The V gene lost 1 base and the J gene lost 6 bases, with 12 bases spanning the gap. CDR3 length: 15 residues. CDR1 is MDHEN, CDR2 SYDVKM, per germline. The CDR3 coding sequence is TGTGCCAGCAGTTTATCCCGGCCAAGCGCCGGGGAGCTGTTTTTT. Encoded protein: CASSLSRPSAGELFF.

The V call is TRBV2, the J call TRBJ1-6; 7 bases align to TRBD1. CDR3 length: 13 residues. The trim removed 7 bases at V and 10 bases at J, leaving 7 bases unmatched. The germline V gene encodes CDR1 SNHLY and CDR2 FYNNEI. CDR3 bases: TGTGCCAGCAAAAGGACAGGCCCCTCACCCCTCCACTTT. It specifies CASKRTGPSPLHF. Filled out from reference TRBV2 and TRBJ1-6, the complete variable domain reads EPEVTQTPSHQVTQMGQEVILRCVPISNHLYFYWYRQILGQKVEFLVSFYNNEISEKSEIFDDQFSVERPDGSNFTLKIRSTKLEDSAMYFCASKRTGPSPLHFGNGTRLTVT.

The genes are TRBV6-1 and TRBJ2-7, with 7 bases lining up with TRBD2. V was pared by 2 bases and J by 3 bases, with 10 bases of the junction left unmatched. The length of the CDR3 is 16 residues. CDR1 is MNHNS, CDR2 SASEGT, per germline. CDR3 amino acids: CASSEYGGRANYEQYF. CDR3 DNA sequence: TGTGCCAGCAGTGAATATGGGGGGAGGGCGAACTACGAGCAGTACTTC.

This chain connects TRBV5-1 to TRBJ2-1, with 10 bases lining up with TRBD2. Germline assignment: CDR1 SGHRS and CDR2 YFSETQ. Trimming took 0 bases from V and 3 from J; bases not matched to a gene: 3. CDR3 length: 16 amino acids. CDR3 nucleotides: TGCGCCAGCAGCTTGGCTAGCGGGGGTCTCTACAATGAGCAGTTCTTC. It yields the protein CASSLASGGLYNEQFF.

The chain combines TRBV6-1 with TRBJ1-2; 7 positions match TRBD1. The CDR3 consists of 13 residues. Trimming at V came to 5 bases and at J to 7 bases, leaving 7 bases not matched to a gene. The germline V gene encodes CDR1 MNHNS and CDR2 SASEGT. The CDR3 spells CASSRTGWPGYTF. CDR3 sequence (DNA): TGTGCCAGCAGTAGGACAGGATGGCCTGGCTACACCTTC.

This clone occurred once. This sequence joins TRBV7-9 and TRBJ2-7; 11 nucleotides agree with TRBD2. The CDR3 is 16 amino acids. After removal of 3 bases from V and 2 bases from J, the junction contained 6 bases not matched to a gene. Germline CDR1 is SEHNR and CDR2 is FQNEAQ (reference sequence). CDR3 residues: CASSFLAGGPTYEQYF. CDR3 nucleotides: TGTGCCAGCAGCTTTTTAGCGGGAGGGCCCACCTACGAGCAGTACTTC.

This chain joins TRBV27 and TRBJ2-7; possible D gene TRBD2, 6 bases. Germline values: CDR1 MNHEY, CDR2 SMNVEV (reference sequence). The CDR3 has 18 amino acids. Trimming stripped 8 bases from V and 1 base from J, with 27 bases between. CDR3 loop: CASGRGGAVGYRSYEQYF. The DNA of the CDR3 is TGTGCCAGCGGACGTGGAGGGGCCGTCGGGTATCGGTCCTACGAGCAGTACTTC.

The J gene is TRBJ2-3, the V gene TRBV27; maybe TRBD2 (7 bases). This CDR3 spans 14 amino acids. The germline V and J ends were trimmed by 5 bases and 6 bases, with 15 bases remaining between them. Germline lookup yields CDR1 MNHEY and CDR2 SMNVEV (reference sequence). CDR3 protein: CASSRAGRGDTQYF. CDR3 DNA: TGTGCCAGCAGTCGGGCAGGGAGGGGGGATACGCAGTATTTT.

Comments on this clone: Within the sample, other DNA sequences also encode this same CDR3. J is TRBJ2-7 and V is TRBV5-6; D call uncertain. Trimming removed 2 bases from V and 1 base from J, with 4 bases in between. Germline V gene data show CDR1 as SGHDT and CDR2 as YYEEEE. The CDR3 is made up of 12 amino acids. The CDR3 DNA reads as TGTGCCAGCAGCTTACAATCCTACGAGCAGTACTTC. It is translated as CASSLQSYEQYF.

CDR3 amino acids: CATSSPGTRSTDTQYF. The CDR3 DNA reads as TGTGCCACCAGCAGTCCCGGGACGCGTAGCACAGATACGCAGTATTTT. The J gene is TRBJ2-3, the V gene TRBV15; D possibly matches TRBD1 or TRBD2 (5 bases each). V was trimmed by 3 bases and J by 0 bases, leaving 13 bases between them. Germline loops: CDR1 LNHNV, CDR2 YYDKDF (reference sequence). CDR3 size: 16 residues.

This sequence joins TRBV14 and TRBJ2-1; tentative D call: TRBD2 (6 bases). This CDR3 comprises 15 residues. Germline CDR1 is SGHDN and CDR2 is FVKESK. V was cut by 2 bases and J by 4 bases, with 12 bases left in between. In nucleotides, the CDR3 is TGTGCCAGCAGCCAACGAGGGACTGCATACAATGAGCAGTTCTTC. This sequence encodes CASSQRGTAYNEQFF.

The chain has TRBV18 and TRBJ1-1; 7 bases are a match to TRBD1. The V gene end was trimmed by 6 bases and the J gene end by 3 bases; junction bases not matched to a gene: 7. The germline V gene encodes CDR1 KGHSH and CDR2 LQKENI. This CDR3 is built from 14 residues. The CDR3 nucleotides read TGTGCCAGCTCCGATGACAGGGAAGACACTGAAGCTTTCTTT. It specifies CASSDDREDTEAFF. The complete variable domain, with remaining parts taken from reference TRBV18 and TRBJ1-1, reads NAGVMQNPRHLVRRRGQEARLRCSPMKGHSHVYWYRQLPEEGLKFMVYLQKENIIDESGMPKERFSAEFPKEGPSILRIQQVVRGDSAAYFCASSDDREDTEAFFGQGTRLTVV.

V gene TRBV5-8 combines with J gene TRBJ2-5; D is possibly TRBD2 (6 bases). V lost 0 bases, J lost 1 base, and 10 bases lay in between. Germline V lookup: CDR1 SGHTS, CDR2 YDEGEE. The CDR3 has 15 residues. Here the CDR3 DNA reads TGTGCCAGCAGCTTGGTCATGGGGGGCCAAGAGACCCAGTACTTC. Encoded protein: CASSLVMGGQETQYF. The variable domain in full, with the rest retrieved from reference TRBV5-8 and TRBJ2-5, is EAGVTQSPTHLIKTRGQQATLRCSPISGHTSVYWYQQALGLGLQFLLWYDEGEERNRGNFPPRFSGRQFPNYSSELNVNALELEDSALYLCASSLVMGGQETQYFGPGTRLLVL.

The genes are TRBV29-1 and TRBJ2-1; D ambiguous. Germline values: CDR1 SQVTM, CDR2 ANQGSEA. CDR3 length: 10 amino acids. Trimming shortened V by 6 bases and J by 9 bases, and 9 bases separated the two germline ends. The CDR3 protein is CSVKLGEQFF. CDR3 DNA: TGCAGCGTCAAATTAGGTGAGCAGTTCTTC.

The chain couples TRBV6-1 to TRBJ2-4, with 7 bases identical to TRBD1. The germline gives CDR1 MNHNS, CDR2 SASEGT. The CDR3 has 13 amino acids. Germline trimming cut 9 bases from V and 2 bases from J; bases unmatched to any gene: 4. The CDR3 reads CASLQGTKNIQYF. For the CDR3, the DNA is TGTGCCAGTTTACAGGGGACCAAAAACATTCAGTACTTC.

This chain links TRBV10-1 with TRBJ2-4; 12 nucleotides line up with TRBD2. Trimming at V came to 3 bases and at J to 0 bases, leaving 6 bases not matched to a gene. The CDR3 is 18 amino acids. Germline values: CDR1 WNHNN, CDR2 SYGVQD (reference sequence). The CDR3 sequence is CASSESAGLAGAKNIQYF. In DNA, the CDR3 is TGCGCCAGCAGTGAATCGGCGGGACTAGCGGGAGCCAAAAACATTCAGTACTTC.

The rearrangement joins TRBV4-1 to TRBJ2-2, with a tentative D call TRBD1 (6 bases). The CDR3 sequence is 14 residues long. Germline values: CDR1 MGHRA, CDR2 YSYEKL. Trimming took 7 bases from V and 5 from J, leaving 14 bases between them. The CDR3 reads CASKPPRGTGELFF. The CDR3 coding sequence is TGCGCCAGCAAACCTCCTAGGGGGACCGGGGAGCTGTTTTTT.

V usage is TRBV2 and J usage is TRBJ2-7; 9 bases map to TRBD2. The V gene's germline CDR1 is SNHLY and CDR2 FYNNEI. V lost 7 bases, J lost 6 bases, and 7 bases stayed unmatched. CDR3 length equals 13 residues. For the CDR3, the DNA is TGTGCCAGCAACGCCCGAGCGGGAGGCGAGCAGTACTTC. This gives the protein CASNARAGGEQYF.

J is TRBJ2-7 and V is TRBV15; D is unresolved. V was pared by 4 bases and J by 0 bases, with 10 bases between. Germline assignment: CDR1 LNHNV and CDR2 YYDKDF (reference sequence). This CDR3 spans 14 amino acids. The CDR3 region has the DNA TGTGCCACCAGCAACGATCCTAACTCCTACGAGCAGTACTTC. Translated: CATSNDPNSYEQYF.

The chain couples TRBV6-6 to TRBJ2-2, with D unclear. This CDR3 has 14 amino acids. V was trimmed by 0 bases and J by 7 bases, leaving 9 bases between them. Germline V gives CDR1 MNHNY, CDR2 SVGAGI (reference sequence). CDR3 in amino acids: CASSYSISRGELFF. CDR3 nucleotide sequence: TGTGCCAGCAGTTACTCGATTTCCCGCGGGGAGCTGTTTTTT.